The T cell receptor (beta chain) described here comes from a study of CD4+ T cells in melanoma (dated by TCRdb to between 2021 and 2023). A note on the overall study: Neoantigen-specific CD4+ T cells in human melanoma were what the study investigated.

The library was produced with the immunoSEQ multiplex PCR assay. TCRdb provides this immuneACCESS table in a form limited to in-frame rearrangements. Some clones are lacking; in checked studies, under half of them reflect an unresolved V gene, and why the rest are absent is not known. This sample gives about 50,000 clones in total; roughly 89% of them show up just once. The ten largest clonotypes hold about 10% of the sample. The donors were melanoma patients. Points the paper makes about the study in general: Neoantigen-specific CD4+ T cells were reported to be correlated with the function of CD8+ T cells, macrophages and B cells. Neoantigen-specific CD4+ T cells in melanoma were reported to show diverse differentiation states.

V drops 3 bases and J drops 2 bases, leaving 14 bases in between. The CDR3 runs 16 residues from the cysteine to the phenylalanine. The kept DNA is CDR3 alone, 48 bases in frame from the first base. Via the germline V gene, CDR1 is SGHAT and CDR2 FQNNGV. About this clone: It lacks a known antigen. Base qualities are not at hand, and no much larger clone is one base apart.

The TCR comes from a human donor with melanoma. This sequence uses TRBV11-2 and TRBJ1-3; the D segment cannot be called with confidence. Sequenced: peripheral blood. The DNA sequence is given as TGTGCCAGCAGCTTCGTGGCGGGCCCTCCTGGAAACACCATATATTTT. This codes for CASSFVAGPPGNTIYF.